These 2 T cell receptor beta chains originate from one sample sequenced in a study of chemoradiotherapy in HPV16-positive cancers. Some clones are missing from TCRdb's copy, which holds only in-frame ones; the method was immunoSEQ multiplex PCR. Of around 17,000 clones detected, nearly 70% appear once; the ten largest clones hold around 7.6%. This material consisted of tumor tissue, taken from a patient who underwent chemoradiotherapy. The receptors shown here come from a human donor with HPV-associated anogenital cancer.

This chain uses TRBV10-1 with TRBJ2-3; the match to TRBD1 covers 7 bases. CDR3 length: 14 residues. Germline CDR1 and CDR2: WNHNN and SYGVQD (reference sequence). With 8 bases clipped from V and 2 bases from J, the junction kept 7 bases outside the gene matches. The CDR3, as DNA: TGCGCCAGCGGCCTGGGGACAGCCACAGATACGCAGTATTTT. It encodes CASGLGTATDTQYF.

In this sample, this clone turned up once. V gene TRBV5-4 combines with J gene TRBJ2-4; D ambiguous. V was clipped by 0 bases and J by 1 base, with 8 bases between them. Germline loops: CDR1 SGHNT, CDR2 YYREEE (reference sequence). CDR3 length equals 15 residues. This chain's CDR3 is CASSLVGGAKNIQYF. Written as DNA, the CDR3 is TGTGCCAGCAGCTTGGTGGGCGGTGCCAAAAACATTCAGTACTTC.